This TCR beta chain was captured by sequencing in a study of STAT5B mutations in CD4+ large granular lymphocyte leukemia. Data came from immunoSEQ multiplex PCR; TCRdb stores just in-frame clones and leaves some out. The repertoire holds approximately 35,000 clones, with over 65% as singletons. The CDR3 is 14 residues long. Germline V gene sequence: CDR1 SGHTA, CDR2 FQGTGA. Trimming pared 0 bases from V and 3 bases from J, leaving 6 bases between. This clone was counted a few times. Sequencing was carried out using CD4+ T cells from blood buffy coats. The chain has TRBV7-3 and TRBJ2-1; D gene ambiguous. The receptor comes from a human donor in good health. CDR3 nucleotide sequence: TGTGCCAGCAGCTTAACGAACGACTACAATGAGCAGTTCTTC. Translating it yields CASSLTNDYNEQFF.